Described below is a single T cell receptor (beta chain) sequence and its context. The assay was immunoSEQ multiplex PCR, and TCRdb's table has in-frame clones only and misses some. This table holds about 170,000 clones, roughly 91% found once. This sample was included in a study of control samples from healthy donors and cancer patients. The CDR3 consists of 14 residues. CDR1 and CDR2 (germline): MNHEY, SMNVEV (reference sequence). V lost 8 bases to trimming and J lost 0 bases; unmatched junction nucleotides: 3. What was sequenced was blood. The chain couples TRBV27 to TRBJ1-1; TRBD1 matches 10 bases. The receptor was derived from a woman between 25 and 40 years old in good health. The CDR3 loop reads CASAGQGMNTEAFF. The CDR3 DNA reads TGTGCCAGCGCGGGACAGGGGATGAACACTGAAGCTTTCTTT.